The subject of this entry is one T cell receptor beta chain. The antigen remains unidentified. This record belongs to a study of blood T cell dynamics during melanoma immunotherapy. Overall study results and limits: Whether repertoire-driving clones were melanoma-specific could not be determined.

The repertoire was sequenced with immunoSEQ multiplex PCR; TCRdb's copy has only in-frame clones and lacks some. The sample holds 15,000 or so clones; 65% to 85% are singletons and the top ten take roughly 9%. This sample's time point: pre-treatment baseline. The source is a human donor with melanoma. Source: blood, taken from a patient treated with checkpoint blockade.

CDR3 nucleotides: TGTGCCAGCAGTCTCCCGGACAAGACGAACACTGAAGCTTTCTTT. Translation: CASSLPDKTNTEAFF. The chain is built from TRBV28 and TRBJ1-1; D might be TRBD1 (5 bases). Per germline, CDR1 MDHEN and CDR2 SYDVKM. V shed 5 bases and J shed 1 base, with 14 bases lying between them. This CDR3 is built from 15 residues.